Shown below are 8 T cell receptor beta chains from a single sample sequenced in a study of blood T cells in healthy people across ages. Primers used in a second PCR of roughly 7 to 12 cycles were a sample-barcoded 5' primer and a J-beta primer mix. TCRdb redid the calling of the 5' RACE reads with MiXCR, one entry per CDR3 protein. The repertoire consists of hundreds of thousands of distinct CDR3 sequences, with more than 55% occurring once and the leading ten covering 20% to 30%. The sample comprised blood. Every receptor here comes from a man aged 35-49 years in good health.

The V call is TRBV7-8, the J call TRBJ2-3; D uncertain. The V gene lost 1 base and the J gene lost 6 bases, with 11 bases spanning the gap. This CDR3 comprises 14 residues. Germline V gene lookup returns CDR1 SGHVS and CDR2 FQNEAQ. The CDR3 DNA is TGTGCCAGCAGCTTAGTGACGCTATGGGATACGCAGTATTTT. As protein: CASSLVTLWDTQYF.

The chain combines TRBV7-8 with TRBJ2-5; D remains ambiguous. V lost 4 bases and J lost 4, with 16 bases in between. Germline V gene data show CDR1 as SGHVS and CDR2 as FQNEAQ. The CDR3 is made up of 15 amino acids. The DNA of the CDR3 is TGTGCCAGCAGCTGGGCCCGAGGTGTAGGAGAGACCCAGTACTTC. This encodes CASSWARGVGETQYF. The whole variable domain, remainder taken from reference TRBV7-8 and TRBJ2-5, is GAGVSQSPRYKVAKRGQDVALRCDPISGHVSLFWYQQALGQGPEFLTYFQNEAQLDKSGLPSDRFFAERPEGSVSTLKIQRTQQEDSAVYLCASSWARGVGETQYFGPGTRLLVL.

The chain uses TRBV15 and TRBJ2-1, with no clear D. Germline-derived CDR1 and CDR2 are LNHNV and YYDKDF (reference sequence). The CDR3 totals 14 residues. Trimming took 6 bases from V and 0 from J, leaving 9 bases between them. CDR3 region: CATSLGSSYNEQFF. In DNA, the CDR3 is TGTGCCACCAGTCTAGGTAGCTCCTACAATGAGCAGTTCTTC.

The V and J genes are TRBV12-3 or TRBV12-4 and TRBJ2-5; a weak D match, TRBD2 (6 bases). CDR3 length: 13 residues. Deletions cut 3 bases from V and 5 bases from J, with 10 bases between. The CDR3 DNA reads as TGTGCCAGCAGTTTCTGGGGGGAGGAGACCCAGTACTTC. As protein: CASSFWGEETQYF.

The chain recombines TRBV7-9 with TRBJ1-4, with no clear D. V was shortened by 1 base and J by 4 bases, with 7 bases between the two germline ends. CDR3 size: 14 residues. Germline V lookup: CDR1 SEHNR, CDR2 FQNEAQ (reference sequence). This CDR3 reads CASSLVGDNEKLFF. CDR3 DNA: TGTGCCAGCAGCTTAGTCGGAGATAATGAAAAACTGTTTTTT.

This clonotype has only a few counts. The V call is TRBV5-1, the J call TRBJ1-2, with D unresolved. The CDR3 is made up of 11 amino acids. V lost 10 bases and J 6 bases, leaving 13 bases between the germline ends. CDR1 SGHRS and CDR2 YFSETQ come from the germline V gene. CDR3 protein: CAPSPGNGYTF. CDR3 in DNA: TGCGCCCCCAGCCCCGGGAATGGCTACACCTTC.

There are a few counts of this clonotype. The J gene is TRBJ2-1, the V gene TRBV21-1. TRBV21-1 is described as a pseudogene. This CDR3 spans 12 amino acids. CDR3 protein: CASSPIYNEQFF. In DNA, the CDR3 is TGTGCCAGCAGCCCGATCTACAATGAGCAGTTCTTC.

This clonotype was seen more than once but under ten times. For the CDR3, the DNA is TGTGCCAGCTCACTGGACCAGGGGGAGACCCAGTACTTC. This encodes CASSLDQGETQYF. This sequence joins TRBV18 and TRBJ2-5; tentative D call: TRBD1 (6 bases). There are 13 residues in the CDR3. Germline assignment: CDR1 KGHSH and CDR2 LQKENI. V dropped 4 bases and J dropped 5 bases, with 11 bases sitting between them.